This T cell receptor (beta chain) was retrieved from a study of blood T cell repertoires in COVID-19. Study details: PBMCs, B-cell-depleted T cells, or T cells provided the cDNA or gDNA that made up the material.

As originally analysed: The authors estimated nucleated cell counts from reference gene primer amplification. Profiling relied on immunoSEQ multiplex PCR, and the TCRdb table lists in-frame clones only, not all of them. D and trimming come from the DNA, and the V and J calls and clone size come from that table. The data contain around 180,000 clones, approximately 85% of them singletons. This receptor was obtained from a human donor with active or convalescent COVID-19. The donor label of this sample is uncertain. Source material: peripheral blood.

The CDR3 protein is CASSPLTASGGAGEQFF. The DNA of the CDR3 is TGCGCCAGCAGCCCCCTCACCGCTAGCGGGGGGGCGGGTGAGCAGTTCTTC. V and J are TRBV5-1 and TRBJ2-1; 12 bases map to TRBD2. Trimming at V came to 4 bases and at J to 9 bases, leaving 14 bases not matched to a gene. The CDR3 runs to 17 residues. Germline V gives CDR1 SGHRS, CDR2 YFSETQ.